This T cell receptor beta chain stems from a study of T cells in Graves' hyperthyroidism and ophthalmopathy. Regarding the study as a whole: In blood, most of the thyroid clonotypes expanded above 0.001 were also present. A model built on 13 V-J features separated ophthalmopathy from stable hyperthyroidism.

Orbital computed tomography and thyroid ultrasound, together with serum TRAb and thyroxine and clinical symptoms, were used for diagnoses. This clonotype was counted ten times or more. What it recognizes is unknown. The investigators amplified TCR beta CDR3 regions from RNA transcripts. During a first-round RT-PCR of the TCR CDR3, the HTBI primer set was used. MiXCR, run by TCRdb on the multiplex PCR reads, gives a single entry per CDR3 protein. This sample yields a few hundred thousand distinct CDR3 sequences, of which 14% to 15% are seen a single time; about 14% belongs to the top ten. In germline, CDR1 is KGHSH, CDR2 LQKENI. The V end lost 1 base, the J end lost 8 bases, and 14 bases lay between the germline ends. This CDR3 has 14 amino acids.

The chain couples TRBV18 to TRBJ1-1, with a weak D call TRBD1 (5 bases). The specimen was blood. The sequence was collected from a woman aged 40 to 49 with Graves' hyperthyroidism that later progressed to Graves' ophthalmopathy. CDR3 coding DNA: TGTGCCAGCTCACCACACAAGGGGCTCGTGGAAGCTTTCTTT. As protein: CASSPHKGLVEAFF.